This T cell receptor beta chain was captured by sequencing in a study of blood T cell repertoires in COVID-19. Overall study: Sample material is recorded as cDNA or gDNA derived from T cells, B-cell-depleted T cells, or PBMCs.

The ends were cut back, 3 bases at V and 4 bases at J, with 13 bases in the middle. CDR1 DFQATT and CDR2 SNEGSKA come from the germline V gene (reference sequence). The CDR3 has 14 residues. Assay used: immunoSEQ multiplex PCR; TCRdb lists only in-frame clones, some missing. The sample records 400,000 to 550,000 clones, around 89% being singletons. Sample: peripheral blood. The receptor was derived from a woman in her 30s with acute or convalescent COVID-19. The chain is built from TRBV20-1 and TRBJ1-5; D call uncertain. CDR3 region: CSASAIGQNQPQHF. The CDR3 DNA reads TGCAGTGCTAGTGCCATTGGGCAGAATCAGCCCCAGCATTTT.